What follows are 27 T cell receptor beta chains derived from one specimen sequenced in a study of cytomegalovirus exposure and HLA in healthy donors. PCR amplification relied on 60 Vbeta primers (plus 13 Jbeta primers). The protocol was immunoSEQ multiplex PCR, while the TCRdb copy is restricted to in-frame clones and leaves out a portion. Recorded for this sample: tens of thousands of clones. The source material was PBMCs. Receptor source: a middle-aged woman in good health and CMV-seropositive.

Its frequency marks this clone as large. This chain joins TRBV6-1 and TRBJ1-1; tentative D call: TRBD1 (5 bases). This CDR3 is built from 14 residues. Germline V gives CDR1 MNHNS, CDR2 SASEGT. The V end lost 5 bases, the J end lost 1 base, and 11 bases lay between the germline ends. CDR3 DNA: TGTGCCAGCAGTCTCCAACAGGAGAACACTGAAGCTTTCTTT. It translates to CASSLQQENTEAFF.

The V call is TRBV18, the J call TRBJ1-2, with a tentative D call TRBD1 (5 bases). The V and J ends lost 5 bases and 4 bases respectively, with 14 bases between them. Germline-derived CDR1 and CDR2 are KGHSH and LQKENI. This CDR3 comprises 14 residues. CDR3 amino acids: CASSAGGRIYGYTF. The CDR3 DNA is TGTGCCAGCTCAGCGGGGGGTCGCATCTATGGCTACACCTTC.

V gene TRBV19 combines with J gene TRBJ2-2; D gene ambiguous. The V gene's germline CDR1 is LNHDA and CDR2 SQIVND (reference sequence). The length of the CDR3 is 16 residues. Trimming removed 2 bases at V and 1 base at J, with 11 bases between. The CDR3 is CASSIILRRNTGELFF. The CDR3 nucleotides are TGTGCCAGTAGTATAATATTACGGAGGAACACCGGGGAGCTGTTTTTT. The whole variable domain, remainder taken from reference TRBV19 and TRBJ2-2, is DGGITQSPKYLFRKEGQNVTLSCEQNLNHDAMYWYRQDPGQGLRLIYYSQIVNDFQKGDIAEGYSVSREKKESFPLTVTSAQKNPTAFYLCASSIILRRNTGELFFGEGSRLTVL.

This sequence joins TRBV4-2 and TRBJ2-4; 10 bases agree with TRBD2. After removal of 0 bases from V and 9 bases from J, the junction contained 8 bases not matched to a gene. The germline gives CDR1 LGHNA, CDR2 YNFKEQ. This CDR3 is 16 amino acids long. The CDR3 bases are TGTGCCAGCAGCCAAGACGGGAGCGGGGGGGCCGGCATTCAGTACTTC. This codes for CASSQDGSGGAGIQYF.

Here the CDR3 DNA reads TGTGCCATCAGTCCACTAGGACAGGATGGCTACACCTTC. Translating it yields CAISPLGQDGYTF. The chain carries TRBV10-3 and TRBJ1-2; 7 bases fit TRBD1. Germline values: CDR1 ENHRY, CDR2 SYGVKD. The CDR3 runs to 13 residues. Trimming took 5 bases from V and 6 from J; bases not matched to a gene: 6.

This CDR3 is CASATGGTEAFF. DNA of the CDR3: TGTGCCAGTGCAACAGGGGGCACTGAAGCTTTCTTT. V and J are TRBV19 and TRBJ1-1, with 8 nucleotides matching TRBD1. In germline, CDR1 is LNHDA, CDR2 SQIVND (reference sequence). The CDR3 extends over 12 amino acids. V shed 8 bases and J 4 bases; nucleotides not matched to a gene: 3.

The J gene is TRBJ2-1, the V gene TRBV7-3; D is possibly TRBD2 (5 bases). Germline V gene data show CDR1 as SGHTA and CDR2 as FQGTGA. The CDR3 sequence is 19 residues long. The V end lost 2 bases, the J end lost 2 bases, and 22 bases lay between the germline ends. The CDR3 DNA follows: TGTGCCAGCAGCTTATCAGTCCGTGCGAGGGATGGGACCTACAATGAGCAGTTCTTC. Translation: CASSLSVRARDGTYNEQFF.

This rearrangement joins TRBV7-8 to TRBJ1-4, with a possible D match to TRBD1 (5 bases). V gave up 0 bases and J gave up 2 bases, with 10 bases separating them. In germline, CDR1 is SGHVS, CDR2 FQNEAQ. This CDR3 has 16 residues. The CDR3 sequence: CASSLARGKTNEKLFF. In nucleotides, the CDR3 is TGTGCCAGCAGCTTAGCGCGGGGGAAGACTAATGAAAAACTGTTTTTT. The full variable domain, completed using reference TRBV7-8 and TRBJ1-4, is GAGVSQSPRYKVAKRGQDVALRCDPISGHVSLFWYQQALGQGPEFLTYFQNEAQLDKSGLPSDRFFAERPEGSVSTLKIQRTQQEDSAVYLCASSLARGKTNEKLFFGSGTQLSVL.

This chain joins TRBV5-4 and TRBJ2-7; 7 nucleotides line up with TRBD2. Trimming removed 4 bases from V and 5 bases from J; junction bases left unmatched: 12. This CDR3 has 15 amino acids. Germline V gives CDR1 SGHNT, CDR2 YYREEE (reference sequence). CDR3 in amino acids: CASSPVGGSSHEQYF. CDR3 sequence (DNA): TGTGCCAGCAGCCCGGTTGGCGGGAGCAGCCACGAGCAGTACTTC.

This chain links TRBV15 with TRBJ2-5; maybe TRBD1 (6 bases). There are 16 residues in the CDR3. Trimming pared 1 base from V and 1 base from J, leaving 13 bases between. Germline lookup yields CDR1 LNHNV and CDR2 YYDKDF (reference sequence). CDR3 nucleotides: TGTGCCACCAGCAGAGTACAGGGCGCGGCCCAAGAGACCCAGTACTTC. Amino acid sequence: CATSRVQGAAQETQYF.

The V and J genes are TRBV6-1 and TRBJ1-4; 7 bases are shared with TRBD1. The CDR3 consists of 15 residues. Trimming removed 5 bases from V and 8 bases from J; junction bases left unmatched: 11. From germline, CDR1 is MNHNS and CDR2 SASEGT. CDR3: CASSPSTGTYEKLFF. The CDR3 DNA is TGTGCCAGCAGTCCATCGACAGGGACTTACGAAAAACTGTTTTTT.

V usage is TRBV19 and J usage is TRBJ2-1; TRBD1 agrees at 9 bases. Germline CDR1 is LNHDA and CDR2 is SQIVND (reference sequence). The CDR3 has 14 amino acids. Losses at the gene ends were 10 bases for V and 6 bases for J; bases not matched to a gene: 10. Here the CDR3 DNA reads TGTGCCACGAACTACAGGGGGCGTCCCAATGAGCAGTTCTTC. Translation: CATNYRGRPNEQFF.

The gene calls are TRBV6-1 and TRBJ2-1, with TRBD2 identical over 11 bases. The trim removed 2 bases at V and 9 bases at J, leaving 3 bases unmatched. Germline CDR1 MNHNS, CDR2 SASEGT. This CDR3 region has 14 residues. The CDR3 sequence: CASSELAGGVEQFF. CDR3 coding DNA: TGTGCCAGCAGTGAATTAGCGGGAGGGGTTGAGCAGTTCTTC.

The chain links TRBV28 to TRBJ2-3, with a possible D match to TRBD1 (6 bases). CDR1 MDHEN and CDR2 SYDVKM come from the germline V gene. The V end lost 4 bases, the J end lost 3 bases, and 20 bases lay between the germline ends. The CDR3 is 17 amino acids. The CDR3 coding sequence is TGTGCCAGCAGTTCGCATCCCGGGACACCACAGACAGATACGCAGTATTTT. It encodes CASSSHPGTPQTDTQYF.

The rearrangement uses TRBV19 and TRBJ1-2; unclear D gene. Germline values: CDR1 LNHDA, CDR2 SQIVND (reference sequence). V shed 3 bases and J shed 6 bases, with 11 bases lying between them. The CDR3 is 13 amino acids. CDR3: CASSMRQYDGYTF. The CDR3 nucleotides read TGTGCCAGTAGTATGAGACAATATGATGGCTACACCTTC.

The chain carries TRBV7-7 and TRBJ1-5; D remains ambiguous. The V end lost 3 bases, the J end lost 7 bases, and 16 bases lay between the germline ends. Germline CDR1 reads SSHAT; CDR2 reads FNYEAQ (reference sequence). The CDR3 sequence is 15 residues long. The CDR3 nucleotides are TGTGCCAGCAGCTTTATTTTCGAGGAGCCGCAGCCCCAGCATTTT. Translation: CASSFIFEEPQPQHF. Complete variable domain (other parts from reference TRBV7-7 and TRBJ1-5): GAGVSQSPRYKVTKRGQDVTLRCDPISSHATLYWYQQALGQGPEFLTYFNYEAQPDKSGLPSDRFSAERPEGSISTLTIQRTEQRDSAMYRCASSFIFEEPQPQHFGDGTRLSIL.

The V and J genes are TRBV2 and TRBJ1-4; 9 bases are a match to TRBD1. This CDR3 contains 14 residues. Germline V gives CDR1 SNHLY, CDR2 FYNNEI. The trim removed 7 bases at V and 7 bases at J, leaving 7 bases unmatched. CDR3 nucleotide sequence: TGTGCCAGCATCCTACAGGGGGCGGGTGAAAAACTGTTTTTT. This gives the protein CASILQGAGEKLFF.

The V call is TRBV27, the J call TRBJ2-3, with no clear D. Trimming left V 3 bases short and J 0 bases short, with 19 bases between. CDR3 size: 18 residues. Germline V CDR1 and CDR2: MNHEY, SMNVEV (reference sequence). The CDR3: CASSFEYNVYTSTDTQYF. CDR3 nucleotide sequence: TGTGCCAGCAGTTTTGAGTATAATGTCTATACTAGCACAGATACGCAGTATTTT.

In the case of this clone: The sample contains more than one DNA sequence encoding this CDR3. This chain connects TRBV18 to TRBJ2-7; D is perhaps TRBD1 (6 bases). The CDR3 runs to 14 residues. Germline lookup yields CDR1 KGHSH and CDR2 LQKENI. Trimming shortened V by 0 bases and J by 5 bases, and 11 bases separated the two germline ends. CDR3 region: CASSPPQGFNEQYF. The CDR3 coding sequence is TGTGCCAGCTCACCACCGCAGGGGTTCAACGAGCAGTACTTC.

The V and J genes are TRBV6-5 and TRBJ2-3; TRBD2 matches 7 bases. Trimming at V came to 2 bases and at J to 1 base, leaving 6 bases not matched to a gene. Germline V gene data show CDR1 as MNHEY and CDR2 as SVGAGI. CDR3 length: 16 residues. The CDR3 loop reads CASSYLGGGGTDTQYF. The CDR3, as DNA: TGTGCCAGCAGTTACCTAGGCGGGGGAGGCACAGATACGCAGTATTTT.

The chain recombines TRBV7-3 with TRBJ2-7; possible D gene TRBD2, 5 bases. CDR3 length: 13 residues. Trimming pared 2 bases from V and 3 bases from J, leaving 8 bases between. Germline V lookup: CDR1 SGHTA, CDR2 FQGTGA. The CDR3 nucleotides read TGTGCCAGCAGCTTACGGGAATACTACGAGCAGTACTTC. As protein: CASSLREYYEQYF.

CDR3 amino acids: CASSFESPKQPQHF. The CDR3 nucleotides read TGTGCCAGCAGTTTTGAATCGCCTAAACAGCCCCAGCATTTT. The V and J genes are TRBV27 and TRBJ1-5; D unclear. V gave up 3 bases and J gave up 7 bases, with 13 bases separating them. CDR3 length equals 14 residues. Germline V gives CDR1 MNHEY, CDR2 SMNVEV (reference sequence).

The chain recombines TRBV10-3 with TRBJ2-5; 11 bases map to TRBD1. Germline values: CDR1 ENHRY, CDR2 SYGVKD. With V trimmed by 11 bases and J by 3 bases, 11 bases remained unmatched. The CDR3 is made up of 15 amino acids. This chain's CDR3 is CAVGTGQGEEETQYF. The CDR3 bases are TGTGCCGTGGGGACGGGACAGGGGGAAGAAGAGACCCAGTACTTC.

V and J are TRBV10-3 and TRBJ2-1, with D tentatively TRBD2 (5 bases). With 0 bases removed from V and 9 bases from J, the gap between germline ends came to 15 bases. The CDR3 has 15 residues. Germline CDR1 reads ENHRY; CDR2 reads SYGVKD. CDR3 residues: CAISESVGVKSEQFF. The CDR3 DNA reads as TGTGCCATCAGTGAGTCTGTGGGAGTGAAGAGTGAGCAGTTCTTC.

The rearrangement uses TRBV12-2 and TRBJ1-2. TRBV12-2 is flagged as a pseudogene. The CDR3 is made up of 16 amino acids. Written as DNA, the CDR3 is TGTGCAAGTCGCTTAGCGGCGGGGGGCAGTAGCTATGGCTACACCTTC. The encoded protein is CASRLAAGGSSYGYTF.

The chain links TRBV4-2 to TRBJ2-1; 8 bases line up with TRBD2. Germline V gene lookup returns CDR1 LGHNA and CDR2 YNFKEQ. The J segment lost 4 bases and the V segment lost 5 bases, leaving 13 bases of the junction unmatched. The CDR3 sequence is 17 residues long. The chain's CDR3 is CASSETSTSGTYNEQFF. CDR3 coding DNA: TGTGCCAGCAGCGAAACGTCCACTAGCGGTACATACAATGAGCAGTTCTTC.

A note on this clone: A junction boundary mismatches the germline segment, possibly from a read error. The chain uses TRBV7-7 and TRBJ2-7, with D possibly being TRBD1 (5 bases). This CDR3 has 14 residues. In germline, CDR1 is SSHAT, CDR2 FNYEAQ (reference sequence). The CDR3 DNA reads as TGTGCTAGCAGCTTAAGCAGGGTGTCCTACGAGCAGTACTTC. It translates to CASSLSRVSYEQYF.